Described below is a single T cell receptor beta chain sequence and its context. The sample comes from a study of blood T cell repertoires in COVID-19. This table comes from immunoSEQ multiplex PCR, and its TCRdb copy is limited to in-frame clones, with some not included. This table holds some 70,000 clones, 85% to 90% found once. This CDR3 is built from 13 residues. V was trimmed by 10 bases and J by 4 bases, leaving 16 bases between them. J is TRBJ1-2 and V is TRBV12-3 or TRBV12-4; D is ambiguous. Material for sequencing was peripheral blood. This receptor was obtained from a man between 50 and 59 years old with acute or convalescent COVID-19. The CDR3 loop reads CATRGETGYGYTF. CDR3 in DNA: TGTGCCACCCGGGGAGAGACTGGCTATGGCTACACCTTC.